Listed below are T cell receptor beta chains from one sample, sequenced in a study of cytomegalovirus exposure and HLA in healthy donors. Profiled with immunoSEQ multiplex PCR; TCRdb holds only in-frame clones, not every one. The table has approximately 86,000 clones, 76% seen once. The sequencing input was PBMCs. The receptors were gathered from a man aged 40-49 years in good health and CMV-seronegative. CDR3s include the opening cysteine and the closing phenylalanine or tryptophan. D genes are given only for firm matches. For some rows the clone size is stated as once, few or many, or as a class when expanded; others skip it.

CDR3nt: TGCAGCGTTGCAGGGGGCGAAAACATTCAGTACTTC; CDR3aa: CSVAGGENIQYF; d_gene: TRBD1; abundance: few; v_gene: TRBV29-1; j_gene: TRBJ2-4
CDR3nt: TGCGCCAGCAGCCAAGACATCGCGGAGCCCCAGCATTTT; CDR3aa: CASSQDIAEPQHF; d_gene: NA; abundance: few; v_gene: TRBV4-3; j_gene: TRBJ1-5
CDR3nt: TGTGCCAGCAGTTACACAGGTGGGGGGGAGCAGTTCTTC; CDR3aa: CASSYTGGGEQFF; d_gene: NA; abundance: NA; v_gene: TRBV6-6; j_gene: TRBJ2-1
CDR3nt: TGTGCCAGCAGGGTTTACAGGGGACTCACAGATACGCAGTATTTT; CDR3aa: CASRVYRGLTDTQYF; d_gene: NA; abundance: few; v_gene: TRBV2; j_gene: TRBJ2-3
CDR3nt: TGTGCCAGCAGCTTACTGGGGCGTAAACTCTATAGCAATCAGCCCCAGCATTTT; CDR3aa: CASSLLGRKLYSNQPQHF; d_gene: NA; abundance: NA; v_gene: TRBV7-8; j_gene: TRBJ1-5
CDR3nt: TGCGCCAGCAGCCCCGGACTAGCGGACAGCTCCTACGAGCAGTACTTC; CDR3aa: CASSPGLADSSYEQYF; d_gene: TRBD2; abundance: few; v_gene: TRBV4-3; j_gene: TRBJ2-7
CDR3nt: TGTGCCAGCAGCTTAGGAGTGGCGGGGGGCGGGGATGAGCAGTTCTTC; CDR3aa: CASSLGVAGGGDEQFF; d_gene: TRBD2; abundance: NA; v_gene: TRBV7-2; j_gene: TRBJ2-1
CDR3nt: TGTGCCAGCAGACCCGGGGGGCTGAGCTATGGCTACACCTTC; CDR3aa: CASRPGGLSYGYTF; d_gene: NA; abundance: NA; v_gene: TRBV6-5; j_gene: TRBJ1-2
CDR3nt: TGTGCCAGCAGTGAAGGGGGGGTCCTCTACGAGCAGTACTTC; CDR3aa: CASSEGGVLYEQYF; d_gene: NA; abundance: NA; v_gene: TRBV6-5; j_gene: TRBJ2-7
CDR3nt: TGTGCCAGCAGCATCATAGCGGGGGGAGACGATACGCAGTATTTT; CDR3aa: CASSIIAGGDDTQYF; d_gene: TRBD2; abundance: few; v_gene: TRBV6-5; j_gene: TRBJ2-3
CDR3nt: TGTGCCAGCTCACCCAGGGGGTTTGAAAAACTGTTTTTT; CDR3aa: CASSPRGFEKLFF; d_gene: TRBD1; abundance: NA; v_gene: TRBV18; j_gene: TRBJ1-4
CDR3nt: TGTGCCAGCAGTGACTCCCGGGACAGGGTTGGGGAGCAGTACTTC; CDR3aa: CASSDSRDRVGEQYF; d_gene: TRBD1; abundance: NA; v_gene: TRBV6-4; j_gene: TRBJ2-7
CDR3nt: TGTGCCAGCAGCGCGGGACGGGCTAGCAATCAGCCCCAGCATTTT; CDR3aa: CASSAGRASNQPQHF; d_gene: NA; abundance: NA; v_gene: TRBV6-5; j_gene: TRBJ1-5
CDR3nt: TGTGCCAGCAGCCGGACAGGGCGGAACACTGAAGCTTTCTTT; CDR3aa: CASSRTGRNTEAFF; d_gene: TRBD1; abundance: NA; v_gene: TRBV7-9; j_gene: TRBJ1-1
CDR3nt: TGTGCCAGCAGCCACGGTGGACTAGCGGGGGACGGGGAGCTGTTTTTT; CDR3aa: CASSHGGLAGDGELFF; d_gene: TRBD2; abundance: NA; v_gene: TRBV4-2; j_gene: TRBJ2-2
CDR3nt: TGTGCCAGCAGGGCAGGGTTTCTTACTAATGAAAAACTGTTTTTT; CDR3aa: CASRAGFLTNEKLFF; d_gene: NA; abundance: NA; v_gene: TRBV2; j_gene: TRBJ1-4
CDR3nt: TGTGCCAGCAGCCTAAACGGGGGAGCCGGTATGGATACGCAGTATTTT; CDR3aa: CASSLNGGAGMDTQYF; d_gene: NA; abundance: NA; v_gene: TRBV5-4; j_gene: TRBJ2-3
CDR3nt: TGTGCCAGCAGTTCCCCCCCCCGGGGCACCGGGGAGCTGTTTTTT; CDR3aa: CASSSPPRGTGELFF; d_gene: NA; abundance: NA; v_gene: TRBV27; j_gene: TRBJ2-2
CDR3nt: TGTGCCAGCAGTCCCCCCAGACAGGCAGGCTACGAGCAGTACTTC; CDR3aa: CASSPPRQAGYEQYF; d_gene: NA; abundance: NA; v_gene: TRBV28; j_gene: TRBJ2-7
CDR3nt: TGTGCCAGCAGCTTCACAGGGGAGACGAACACCGGGGAGCTGTTTTTT; CDR3aa: CASSFTGETNTGELFF; d_gene: TRBD1; abundance: NA; v_gene: TRBV7-2; j_gene: TRBJ2-2
CDR3nt: TGCGCCAGCAGCTTGGCAGGTCAGGGTGGCTCTGGGGCCAACGTCCTGACTTTC; CDR3aa: CASSLAGQGGSGANVLTF; d_gene: NA; abundance: NA; v_gene: TRBV5-1; j_gene: TRBJ2-6
CDR3nt: TGTGCCAGCAGTGGGCCAGGTAGCAATCAGCCCCAGCATTTT; CDR3aa: CASSGPGSNQPQHF; d_gene: NA; abundance: NA; v_gene: TRBV6-1; j_gene: TRBJ1-5
CDR3nt: TGTGCTGAGGTCGTGGGACAGTTTAGCAATCAGCCCCAGCATTTT; CDR3aa: CAEVVGQFSNQPQHF; d_gene: TRBD1; abundance: NA; v_gene: TRBV5-8; j_gene: TRBJ1-5
CDR3nt: TGTGCCAGCAGCGTAGCCCCGGGACAGGGGGACACTGAAGCTTTCTTT; CDR3aa: CASSVAPGQGDTEAFF; d_gene: TRBD1; abundance: NA; v_gene: TRBV9; j_gene: TRBJ1-1
CDR3nt: TGTGCCAGCAGCGTTATCTCCCCGGGGGGCCAAGGAGAGCAGTTCTTC; CDR3aa: CASSVISPGGQGEQFF; d_gene: NA; abundance: NA; v_gene: TRBV7-8; j_gene: TRBJ2-1
CDR3nt: TGCGCCAGCAGCTTGGAGTCAGGGCCGAACACTGAAGCTTTCTTT; CDR3aa: CASSLESGPNTEAFF; d_gene: NA; abundance: NA; v_gene: TRBV5-1; j_gene: TRBJ1-1
CDR3nt: TGTGCCAGCAGTTTCGGGACTAGCAAGGTCGATGAGCAGTTCTTC; CDR3aa: CASSFGTSKVDEQFF; d_gene: TRBD2; abundance: few; v_gene: TRBV27; j_gene: TRBJ2-1
CDR3nt: TGTGCCAGCAGCTGGACAGAGACAGGGGAGGACCAAAAACTGTTTTTT; CDR3aa: CASSWTETGEDQKLFF; d_gene: TRBD1; abundance: NA; v_gene: TRBV5-6; j_gene: TRBJ1-4
CDR3nt: TGTGCCAGCACAATCGACAGGGGGGCCTACGAGCAGTACTTC; CDR3aa: CASTIDRGAYEQYF; d_gene: TRBD1; abundance: NA; v_gene: TRBV2; j_gene: TRBJ2-7
CDR3nt: TGTGCCAGCAGTTCGGGGGGGCGGGTTGAGCAGTTCTTC; CDR3aa: CASSSGGRVEQFF; d_gene: TRBD2; abundance: NA; v_gene: TRBV27; j_gene: TRBJ2-1
CDR3nt: TGCGCCAGTGGGACAGCAGAATCCTACGAGCAGTACTTC; CDR3aa: CASGTAESYEQYF; d_gene: TRBD1; abundance: NA; v_gene: TRBV5-1; j_gene: TRBJ2-7
CDR3nt: TGCGCCAGCAGCGGGCAGGTGGGGGCCGAGCAGTACTTC; CDR3aa: CASSGQVGAEQYF; d_gene: NA; abundance: NA; v_gene: TRBV5-1; j_gene: TRBJ2-7
CDR3nt: TGTGCCAGCAGCCCAGGGGGTCCTGAAGCTTTCTTT; CDR3aa: CASSPGGPEAFF; d_gene: TRBD1; abundance: few; v_gene: TRBV7-9; j_gene: TRBJ1-1
CDR3nt: TGTGCCAGTGGTGGGAGTTACGCTTTCTTT; CDR3aa: CASGGSYAFF; d_gene: NA; abundance: NA; v_gene: TRBV19; j_gene: TRBJ1-1
CDR3nt: TGTGCCAGCAGCGTAGCTTTAGCGGGGGCCTACAATGAGCAGCTCTTC; CDR3aa: CASSVALAGAYNEQLF; d_gene: TRBD2; abundance: NA; v_gene: TRBV9; j_gene: TRBJ2-1
CDR3nt: TGTGCCAGCAGTCCAGGTCGGGGGGCCTACGAGCAGTACTTC; CDR3aa: CASSPGRGAYEQYF; d_gene: TRBD2; abundance: NA; v_gene: TRBV7-9; j_gene: TRBJ2-7
CDR3nt: TGTGCCAGCAGCTTATCCCAACAGAGCTACGAGCAGTACTTC; CDR3aa: CASSLSQQSYEQYF; d_gene: NA; abundance: NA; v_gene: TRBV7-2; j_gene: TRBJ2-7
CDR3nt: TGTGCCAGCAGTCCAGGGACAGGGGCGGTCACTGAAGCTTTCTTT; CDR3aa: CASSPGTGAVTEAFF; d_gene: TRBD1; abundance: NA; v_gene: TRBV6-5; j_gene: TRBJ1-1
CDR3nt: TGCGCCAGCAGTCAATCGCTCGACAGGGGTCACGAGCAGTACTTC; CDR3aa: CASSQSLDRGHEQYF; d_gene: TRBD1; abundance: once; v_gene: TRBV23-1; j_gene: TRBJ2-7